The TCR beta chain described here comes from a study of shared clonotypes between healthy human individuals. About the research overall: Researchers drew samples from two women and a few men aged 18 to 49. There were three CD4 naive, three CD4 memory, two CD8 naive and one CD8 memory plates per donor.

Each donor was a Caucasian adult residing in Nashville, Tennessee. Subsets obtained from CD4+ cells comprised CD45RA+ naive and CD45RA-negative memory cells. This CDR3 spans 14 amino acids. Germline V gene lookup returns CDR1 SGHTA and CDR2 FQGNSA. V was cut by 2 bases and J by 2 bases, with 9 bases left in between. The data were produced by immunoSEQ multiplex PCR, yet TCRdb's version contains in-frame clones alone and is incomplete. The profile shows about 1.5 million clones, approximately 98% of them singletons. The source of this sequence is a man younger than 40 in good health. This chain joins TRBV7-2 and TRBJ2-5, with unresolved D. The source material was naive CD4+ T cells sorted from blood. The subset is: CD45RA+ positively selected. CDR3 DNA: TGTGCCAGCAGCTTATCTCCACAGCAAGAGACCCAGTACTTC. Protein sequence: CASSLSPQQETQYF.